Sequencing of this T cell receptor (delta chain) was carried out in a study of gamma-delta T cells after stem cell transplantation. TCRdb re-called the RT-PCR reads through CATT. In the table there are 2,500 to 3,000 delta-chain clones, roughly 21% of which are singletons. This clone is large in the sample. Other DNA variants within this sample encode the same CDR3. The CDR3 is 14 amino acids. Trimming shortened V by 0 bases and J by 4 bases, and 11 bases separated the two germline ends. Germline CDR1 and CDR2: GEAIGNYY and EKD. This clonotype originated in a human donor. It is not recorded whose cells these are; they may come from a transplant donor. Sequences were obtained from gamma-delta T cells. V usage is TRDV2 and J usage is TRDJ1; D possibly corresponds to TRDD3 (6 bases). CDR3 amino acids: CACDTLGSFDKLIF. CDR3 nucleotide sequence: TGTGCCTGTGACACCCTGGGGTCTTTCGATAAACTCATCTTT.